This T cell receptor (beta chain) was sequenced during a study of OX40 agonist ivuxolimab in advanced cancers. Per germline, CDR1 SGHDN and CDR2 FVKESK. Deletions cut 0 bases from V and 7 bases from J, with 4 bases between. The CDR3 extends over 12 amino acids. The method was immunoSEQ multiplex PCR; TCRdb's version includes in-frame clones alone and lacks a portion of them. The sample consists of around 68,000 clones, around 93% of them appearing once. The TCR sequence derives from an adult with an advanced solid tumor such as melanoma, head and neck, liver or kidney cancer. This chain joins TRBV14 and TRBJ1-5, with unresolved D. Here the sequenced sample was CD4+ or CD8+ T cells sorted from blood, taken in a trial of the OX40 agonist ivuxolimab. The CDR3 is CASSQEEQPQHF. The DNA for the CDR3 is TGTGCCAGCAGCCAAGAAGAGCAGCCCCAGCATTTT. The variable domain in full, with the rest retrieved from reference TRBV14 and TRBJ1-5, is EAGVTQFPSHSVIEKGQTVTLRCDPISGHDNLYWYRRVMGKEIKFLLHFVKESKQDESGMPNNRFLAERTGGTYSTLKVQPAELEDSGVYFCASSQEEQPQHFGDGTRLSIL.